Sequencing of this TCR beta chain was carried out in a study of cytomegalovirus exposure and HLA in healthy donors. Looked up from germline, CDR1 is LNHDA and CDR2 is SQIVND (reference sequence). V trimming: 8 bases; J trimming: 5 bases; junction bases outside the gene matches: 8. The CDR3 sequence is 14 residues long. Method: immunoSEQ multiplex PCR; TCRdb's copy keeps in-frame clones and lacks some. The table has about 150,000 clones, approximately 94% seen once. Overall study results and limits: The study listed 150 to 200 cytomegalovirus-associated TCR beta chains. Clusters of TCRs from the first cohort tended to co-occur in the 100 to 150 validation repertoires (as a later analysis found). Most sequenced TCRs were rare (though some public TCRs occurred in many donors).

A roughly 120-subject validation cohort, separate from the approximately 670-subject first cohort, supplied the donors. To note about this clone: The target antigen is unknown.

The specimen sequenced was PBMCs. The sequence derives from a man aged 18 to 30 in good health and CMV-seropositive. This chain uses TRBV19 with TRBJ2-2; 7 bases line up with TRBD2. CDR3 coding DNA: TGTGCCAGTTATGCGGGAGACATTACCGGGGAGCTGTTTTTT. This translates into CASYAGDITGELFF.